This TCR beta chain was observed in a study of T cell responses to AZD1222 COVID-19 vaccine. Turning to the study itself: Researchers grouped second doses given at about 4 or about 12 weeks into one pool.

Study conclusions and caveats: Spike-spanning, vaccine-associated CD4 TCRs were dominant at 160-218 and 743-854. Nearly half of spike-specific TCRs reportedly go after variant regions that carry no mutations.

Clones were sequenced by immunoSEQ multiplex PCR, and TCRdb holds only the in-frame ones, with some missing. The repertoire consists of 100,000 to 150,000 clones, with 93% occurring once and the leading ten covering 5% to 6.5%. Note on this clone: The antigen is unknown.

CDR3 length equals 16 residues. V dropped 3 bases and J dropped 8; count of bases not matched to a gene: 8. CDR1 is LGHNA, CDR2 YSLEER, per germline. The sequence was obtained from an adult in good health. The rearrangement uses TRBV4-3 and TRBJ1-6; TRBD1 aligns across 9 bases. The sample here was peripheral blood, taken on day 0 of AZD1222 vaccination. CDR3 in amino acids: CASSHVDRGMYSPLHF. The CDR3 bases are TGCGCCAGCAGCCATGTAGACAGGGGGATGTATTCACCCCTCCACTTT.